This T cell receptor (beta chain) was sequenced during a study of CXCR3-negative and CXCR3-positive naive CD8 T cells. Looked up from germline, CDR1 is SGHRS and CDR2 is YFSETQ. CDR3 length equals 15 residues. The libraries of TRB cDNA were prepared using 5' RACE with UMI labels. TCRdb reprocessed the 5' RACE reads; each CDR3 protein has one entry and no DNA is given. The table counts 35,000 to 45,000 distinct CDR3 sequences; 1.5% to 2% lies in the top ten. The chain links TRBV5-1 to TRBJ2-7; TCRdb lists TRBD2, though no DNA is available to test this call. This TCR was sampled from a human donor in good health. Some clones in this sample may be carry-over from other donors' samples. The sample was naive CXCR3- CD8+ T cells from blood. Subset reported: CD45RO-CCR7+CD27+CD95- naive CD8+ T cells lacking CXCR3 (TNR3-). The CDR3: CASSELGGMSYEQYF.